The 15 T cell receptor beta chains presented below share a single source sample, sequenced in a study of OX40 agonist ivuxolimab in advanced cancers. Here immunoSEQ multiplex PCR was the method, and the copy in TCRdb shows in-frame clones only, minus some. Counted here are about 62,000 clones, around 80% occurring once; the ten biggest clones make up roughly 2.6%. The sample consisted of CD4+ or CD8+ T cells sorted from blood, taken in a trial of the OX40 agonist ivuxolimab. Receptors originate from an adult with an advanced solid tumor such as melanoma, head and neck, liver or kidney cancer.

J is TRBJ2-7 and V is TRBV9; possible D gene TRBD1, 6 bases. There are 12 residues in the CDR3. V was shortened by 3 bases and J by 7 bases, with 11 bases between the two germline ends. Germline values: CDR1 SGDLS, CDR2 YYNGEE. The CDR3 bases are TGTGCCAGCAGCGCCACAGGGCCGGAGCAGTACTTC. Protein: CASSATGPEQYF.

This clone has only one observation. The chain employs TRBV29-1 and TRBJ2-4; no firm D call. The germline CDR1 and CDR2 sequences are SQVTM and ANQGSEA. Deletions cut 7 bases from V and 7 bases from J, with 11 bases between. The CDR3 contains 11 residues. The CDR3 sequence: CSAGSLNIQYF. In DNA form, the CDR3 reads TGCAGCGCTGGTTCCCTGAACATTCAGTACTTC.

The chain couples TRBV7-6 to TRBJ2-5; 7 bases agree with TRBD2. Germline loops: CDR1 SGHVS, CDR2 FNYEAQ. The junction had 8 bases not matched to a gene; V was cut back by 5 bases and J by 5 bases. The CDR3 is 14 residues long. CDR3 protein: CASSQPGRGETQYF. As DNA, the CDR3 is TGTGCCAGCAGCCAACCAGGGCGGGGGGAGACCCAGTACTTC.

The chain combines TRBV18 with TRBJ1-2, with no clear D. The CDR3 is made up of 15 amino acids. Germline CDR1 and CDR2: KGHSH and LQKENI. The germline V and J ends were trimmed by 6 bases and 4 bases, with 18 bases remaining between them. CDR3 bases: TGTGCCAGCTCGCCAGGCCAGACGACTGGCTATGGCTACACCTTC. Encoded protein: CASSPGQTTGYGYTF.

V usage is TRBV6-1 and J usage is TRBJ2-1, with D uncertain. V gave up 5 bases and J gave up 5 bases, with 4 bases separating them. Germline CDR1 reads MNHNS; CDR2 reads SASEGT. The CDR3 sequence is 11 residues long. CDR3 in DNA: TGTGCCAGCAGTTTAGACAATGAGCAGTTCTTC. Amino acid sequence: CASSLDNEQFF.

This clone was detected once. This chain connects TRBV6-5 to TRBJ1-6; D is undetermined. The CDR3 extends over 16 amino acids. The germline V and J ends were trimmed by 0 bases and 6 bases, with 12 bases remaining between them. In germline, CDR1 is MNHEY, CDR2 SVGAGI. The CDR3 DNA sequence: TGTGCCAGCAGTTACTCCTCCGGGTTGGGTAATTCACCCCTCCACTTT. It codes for CASSYSSGLGNSPLHF.

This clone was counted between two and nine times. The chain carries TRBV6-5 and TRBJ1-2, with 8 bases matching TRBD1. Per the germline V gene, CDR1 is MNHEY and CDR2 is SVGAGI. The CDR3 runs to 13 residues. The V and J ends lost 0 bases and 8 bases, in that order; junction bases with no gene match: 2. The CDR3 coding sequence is TGTGCCAGCAGTTACTCTGCAGGGGGCGGCTACACCTTC. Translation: CASSYSAGGGYTF.

The CDR3 coding sequence is TGTGCCAGCAGTTTGCGACAAATTAGCAATCAGCCCCAGCATTTT. It translates to CASSLRQISNQPQHF. This chain joins TRBV28 and TRBJ1-5, with D unresolved. The CDR3 is made up of 15 amino acids. Per the germline V gene, CDR1 is MDHEN and CDR2 is SYDVKM. With 3 bases removed from V and 0 bases from J, the gap between germline ends came to 9 bases.

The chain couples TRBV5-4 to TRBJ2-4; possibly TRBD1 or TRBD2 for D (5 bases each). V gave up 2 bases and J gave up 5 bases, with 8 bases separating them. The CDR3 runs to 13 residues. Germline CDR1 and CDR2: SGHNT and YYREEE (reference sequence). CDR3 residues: CASSLLGENIQYF. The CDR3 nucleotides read TGTGCCAGCAGCTTACTGGGGGAAAACATTCAGTACTTC. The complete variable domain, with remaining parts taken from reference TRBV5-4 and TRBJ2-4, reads ETGVTQSPTHLIKTRGQQVTLRCSSQSGHNTVSWYQQALGQGPQFIFQYYREEENGRGNFPPRFSGLQFPNYSSELNVNALELDDSALYLCASSLLGENIQYFGAGTRLSVL.

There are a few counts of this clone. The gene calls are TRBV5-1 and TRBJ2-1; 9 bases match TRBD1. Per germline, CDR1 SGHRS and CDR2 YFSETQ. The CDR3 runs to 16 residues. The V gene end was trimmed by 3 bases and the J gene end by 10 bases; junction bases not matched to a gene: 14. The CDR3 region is CASSSVPGQGGNEQFF. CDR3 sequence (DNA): TGCGCCAGCAGCTCAGTCCCGGGACAGGGTGGGAACGAGCAGTTCTTC. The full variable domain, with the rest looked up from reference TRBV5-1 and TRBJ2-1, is KAGVTQTPRYLIKTRGQQVTLSCSPISGHRSVSWYQQTPGQGLQFLFEYFSETQRNKGNFPGRFSGRQFSNSRSEMNVSTLELGDSALYLCASSSVPGQGGNEQFFGPGTRLTVL.

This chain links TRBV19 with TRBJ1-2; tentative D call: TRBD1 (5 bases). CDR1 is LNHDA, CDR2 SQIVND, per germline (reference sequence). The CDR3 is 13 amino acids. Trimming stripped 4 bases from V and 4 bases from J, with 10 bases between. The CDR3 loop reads CASSRDGVYGYTF. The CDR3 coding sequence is TGTGCCAGTAGTAGGGACGGTGTCTATGGCTACACCTTC.

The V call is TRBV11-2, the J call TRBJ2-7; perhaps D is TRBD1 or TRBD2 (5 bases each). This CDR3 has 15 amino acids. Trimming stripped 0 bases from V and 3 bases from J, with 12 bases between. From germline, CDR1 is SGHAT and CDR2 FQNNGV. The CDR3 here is CASSLDPAGSYEQYF. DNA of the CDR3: TGTGCCAGCAGCTTAGATCCGGCAGGGAGCTACGAGCAGTACTTC.

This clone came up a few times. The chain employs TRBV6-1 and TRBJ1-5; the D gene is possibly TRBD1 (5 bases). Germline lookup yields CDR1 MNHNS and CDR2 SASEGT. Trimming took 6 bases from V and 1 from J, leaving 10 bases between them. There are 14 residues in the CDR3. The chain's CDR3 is CASRGQSSNQPQHF. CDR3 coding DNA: TGTGCCAGCAGGGGGCAATCCAGCAATCAGCCCCAGCATTTT.

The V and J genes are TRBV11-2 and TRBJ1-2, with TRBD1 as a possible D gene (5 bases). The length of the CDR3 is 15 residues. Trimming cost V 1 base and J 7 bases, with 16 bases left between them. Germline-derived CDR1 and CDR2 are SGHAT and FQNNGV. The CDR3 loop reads CASSLAGDKGRGYTF. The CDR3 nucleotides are TGTGCCAGCAGCTTAGCCGGCGATAAGGGACGTGGCTACACCTTC.

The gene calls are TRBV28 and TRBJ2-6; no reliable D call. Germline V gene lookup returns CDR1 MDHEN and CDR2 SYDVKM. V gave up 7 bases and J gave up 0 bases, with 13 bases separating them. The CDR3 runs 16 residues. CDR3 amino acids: CASTVPLGSGANVLTF. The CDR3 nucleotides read TGTGCCAGCACCGTCCCCCTGGGCTCTGGGGCCAACGTCCTGACTTTC.